This TCR beta chain came from a study of early T cells in non-severe SARS-CoV-2 infection. Findings and caveats of the study: Matching results from VDJdb favored anti-spike CD8 responses, leaving private and CD4 specificities undetected.

The CDR3 is 15 residues long. CDR1 is LGHDT, CDR2 YNNKEL, per germline (reference sequence). The V end lost 2 bases, the J end lost 5 bases, and 10 bases lay between the germline ends. The protocol attached unique molecular identifiers to individual cDNA molecules. TCRdb analysed the 5' RACE reads with MiXCR anew, one entry per CDR3 protein. This sample has 76,000 or so distinct CDR3 sequences, with around 11% found just once. At least ten counts were recorded for this clonotype. Its antigen is still unknown. The gene calls are TRBV3-1 and TRBJ1-6; possible D gene TRBD1, 5 bases. The TCR sequence derives from an adult who was a healthcare worker with PCR-confirmed SARS-CoV-2 infection or an uninfected control (not recorded which). The source material was whole blood. The CDR3 bases are TGTGCCAGCAGCCAACGAGGGACTAATAATTCACCCCTCCACTTT. It translates to CASSQRGTNNSPLHF.